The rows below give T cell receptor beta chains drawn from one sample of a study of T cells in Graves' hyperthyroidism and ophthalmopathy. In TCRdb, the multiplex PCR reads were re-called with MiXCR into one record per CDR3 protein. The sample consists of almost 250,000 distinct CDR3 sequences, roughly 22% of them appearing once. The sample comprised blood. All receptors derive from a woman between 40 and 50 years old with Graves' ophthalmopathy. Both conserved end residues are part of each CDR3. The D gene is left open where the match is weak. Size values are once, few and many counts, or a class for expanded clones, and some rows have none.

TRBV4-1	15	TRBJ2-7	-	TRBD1	TGCGCCAGCAGCCAGACCCTGACAGGGGGCTACGAGCAGTACTTC	CASSQTLTGGYEQYF
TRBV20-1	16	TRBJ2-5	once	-	TGCAGTGCTAGAGATCGTGATAGCGGAGCTTTGGAGACCCAGTACTTC	CSARDRDSGALETQYF
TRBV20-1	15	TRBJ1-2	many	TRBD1	TGCAGTGCTAGAGACTCCGGGACAGCCCTCTATGGCTACACCTTC	CSARDSGTALYGYTF
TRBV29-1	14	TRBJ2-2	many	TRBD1	TGCAGCGTCCTGGGACAGACGAACACCGGGGAGCTGTTTTTT	CSVLGQTNTGELFF
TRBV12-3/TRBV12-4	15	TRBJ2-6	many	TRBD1	TGTGCCAGCAGTCCGACAGGGCCTGGGGCCAACGTCCTGACTTTC	CASSPTGPGANVLTF
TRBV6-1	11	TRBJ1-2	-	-	TGTGCCAGCCTCGCGGGGGATGGCTACACCTTC	CASLAGDGYTF
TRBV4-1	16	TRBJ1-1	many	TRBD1	TGCGCCAGCAGCCAAGGGACAGGGTGGATGAACACTGAAGCTTTCTTT	CASSQGTGWMNTEAFF
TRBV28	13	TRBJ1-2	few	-	TGTGCCAGCAGTCGCGGGGGGCGGGGAAGGTACACCTTC	CASSRGGRGRYTF
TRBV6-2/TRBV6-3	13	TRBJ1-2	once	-	TGTGCCAGCAGTGACCACGGACAGTATGGCTACACCTTC	CASSDHGQYGYTF
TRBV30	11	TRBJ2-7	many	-	TGTGCCTGGAGTTGGAGGGACGAGCAGTACTTC	CAWSWRDEQYF
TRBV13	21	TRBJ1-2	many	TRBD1	TGTGCCAGCAGCCGTCCCGGAGAAACGGGACAGCCATCAGTTGGGAACTATGGCTACACCTTC	CASSRPGETGQPSVGNYGYTF
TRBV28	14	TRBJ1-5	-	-	TGTGCCAGCAGTTTGGGGGCACATTCTCAGCCCCAGCATTTT	CASSLGAHSQPQHF
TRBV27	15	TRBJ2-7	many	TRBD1	TGTGCCAGCAGGGATGCTAGGACAGGGACCTACGAGCAGTACTTC	CASRDARTGTYEQYF
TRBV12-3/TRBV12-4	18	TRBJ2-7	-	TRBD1	TGTGCCAGCAGTCTGCGAAAATCAGCGACAGGGGGGTCCTACGAGCAGTACTTC	CASSLRKSATGGSYEQYF
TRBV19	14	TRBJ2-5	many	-	TGTGCCAGTAGTATCAGCGGTCGGGGGGAGACCCAGTACTTC	CASSISGRGETQYF
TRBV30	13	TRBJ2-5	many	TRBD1	TGTGCCTCGAAGGGACAGGGAAAAGAGACCCAGTACTTC	CASKGQGKETQYF
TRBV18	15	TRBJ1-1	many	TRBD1	TGTGCCAGCTCATCGGGGACAGCAATGAACACTGAAGCTTTCTTT	CASSSGTAMNTEAFF
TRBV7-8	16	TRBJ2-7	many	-	TGTGCCAGCAGCTTAGGAGTGACGGGGGGCACCTACGAGCAGTACTTC	CASSLGVTGGTYEQYF
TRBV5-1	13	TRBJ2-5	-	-	TGCGTCAGCAGCACACGACCGCAAGAGACCCAGTACTTC	CVSSTRPQETQYF
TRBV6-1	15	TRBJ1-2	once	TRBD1	TGTGCCAGCAGACCTGACTATTTGACAGGGAATGGCTACACCTTC	CASRPDYLTGNGYTF
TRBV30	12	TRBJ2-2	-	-	TGTGCCTGGAACCTGAACACCGGGGAGCTGTTTTTT	CAWNLNTGELFF
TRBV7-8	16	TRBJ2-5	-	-	TGTGCCAGCAGCTCGGATCAGACCGAGTACCAAGAGACCCAGTACTTC	CASSSDQTEYQETQYF
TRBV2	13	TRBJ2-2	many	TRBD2	TGTGCCAGCGGACTAGCGGGAGGAGGGGAGCTGTTTTTT	CASGLAGGGELFF
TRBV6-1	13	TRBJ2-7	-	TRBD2	TGTGCCAGCAGAGCGGGAGGGGGCTACGAGCAGTACTTC	CASRAGGGYEQYF
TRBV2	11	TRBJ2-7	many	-	TGTGCCAGCCAATACAGCTACGAGCAGTACTTC	CASQYSYEQYF
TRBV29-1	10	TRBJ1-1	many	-	TGCAGCGTTCAACTCCTGGGGGCTTTCTTT	CSVQLLGAFF
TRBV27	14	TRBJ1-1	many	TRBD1	TGTGCCAGCAGGGGTGGGACAGGGAGAAATGAAGCTTTCTTT	CASRGGTGRNEAFF
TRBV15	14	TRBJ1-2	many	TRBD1	TGTGCCACCAGCGGGGACAGGGGCTATGGTGGCTACACCTTC	CATSGDRGYGGYTF
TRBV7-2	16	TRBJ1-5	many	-	TGTGCCAGCAGCTTAGGGCCACAGGGTAACAATCAGCCCCAGCATTTT	CASSLGPQGNNQPQHF
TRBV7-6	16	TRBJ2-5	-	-	TGTGCCAGCAGCTCAATTCCACAGGGCAGGGGAGAGACCCAGTACTTC	CASSSIPQGRGETQYF